The rows below give T cell receptor beta chains drawn from one sample of a study of cytomegalovirus exposure and HLA in healthy donors. The assay was immunoSEQ multiplex PCR, and TCRdb's table has in-frame clones only and misses some. The table shows some 100,000 clones, with roughly 70% occurring only once. Source material: PBMCs. The receptors originated from a woman in her fifties or sixties in good health and CMV-seropositive. The CDR3 runs from the conserved cysteine through the conserved F or W. The D gene is left open where the match is weak. Rows may omit the clone size; those that give it use once, few, many or a size class.

v_gene	abundance	d_gene	j_gene	CDR3nt	CDR3aa
TRBV29-1	.	TRBD2	TRBJ2-3	TGCAGCGTTGAAGATCTTCAAGCGGGGGGTGGAGATACGCAGTATTTT	CSVEDLQAGGGDTQYF
TRBV2	once	TRBD1	TRBJ2-7	TGTGCCAGCGGACAGGGGGCGGCCGAGCAGTACTTC	CASGQGAAEQYF
TRBV2	.	.	TRBJ1-5	TGTGCCACCCGGGGGAGCAATCAGCCCCAGCATTTT	CATRGSNQPQHF
TRBV9	few	TRBD1	TRBJ2-7	TGTGCCAGCAGCCCAGGACAGGCCTCACCCTACGAGCAGTACTTC	CASSPGQASPYEQYF
TRBV5-4	.	TRBD1	TRBJ2-5	TGTGCCAGCAGCATACAGGGGGCGGTGGGAGAGACCCAGTACTTC	CASSIQGAVGETQYF
TRBV5-1	.	.	TRBJ1-1	TGCGCCAGCAGCTTGGGTGCAGGGAATATGAACACTGAAGCTTTCTTT	CASSLGAGNMNTEAFF
TRBV7-9	.	.	TRBJ2-7	TGTGCCAGCAGCCCGACAGAATCCGCCTACGAGCAGTACTTC	CASSPTESAYEQYF
TRBV25-1	.	TRBD1	TRBJ2-2	TGTGCCAGCAGTGACCAGGCCAGGGGGCTTAACGGGGAGCTGTTTTTT	CASSDQARGLNGELFF
TRBV7-2	.	.	TRBJ1-1	TGTGCCAGCAGCCGTCTTACTTATACTGAAGCTTTCTTT	CASSRLTYTEAFF
TRBV18	.	.	TRBJ1-1	TGTGCCAGCTCACCATTGGACCGGGACACAGAAGAAGCTTTCTTT	CASSPLDRDTEEAFF
TRBV27	.	.	TRBJ1-2	TGTGCCAGCAGTTTGGGAACAGGGAATGGCTACACCTTC	CASSLGTGNGYTF
TRBV30	once	.	TRBJ1-1	TGTGCCTGGAGTGTCGTCTTTAAGAGAGACACTGAAGCTTTCTTT	CAWSVVFKRDTEAFF
TRBV9	.	.	TRBJ2-5	TGTGCCAGCAGCGTAGCTGTGTCTCAAGAGACCCAGTACTTC	CASSVAVSQETQYF
TRBV28	.	.	TRBJ1-1	TGTGCCAGCAGTTTGGGACAATTGAACACTGAAGCTTTCTTT	CASSLGQLNTEAFF
TRBV10-1	.	.	TRBJ1-5	TGCGCCAGCAGTTCGGGTTTAGATCAGCCCCAGCATTTT	CASSSGLDQPQHF
TRBV10-3	.	.	TRBJ1-1	TGTGCCATCAGTGAGGGAGACAGACCGAACACTGAAGCTTTCTTT	CAISEGDRPNTEAFF
TRBV5-1	.	TRBD1	TRBJ1-2	TGCGCCAGCAGCTCTAATAACGACAGGGGGGCTAATGGCTACACCTTC	CASSSNNDRGANGYTF
TRBV9	.	TRBD1	TRBJ2-7	TGTGCCAGCAGCGTAACCGGGACAGAAGATCAGTACTTC	CASSVTGTEDQYF
TRBV5-4	.	TRBD1	TRBJ2-3	TGTGCCAGCAGCCTATTCTGGACAGGGAAGGGCACAGATACGCAGTATTTT	CASSLFWTGKGTDTQYF
TRBV14	.	.	TRBJ2-1	TGTGCCAGCAGCCAAGGGTTCGGCAATGAGCAGTTCTTC	CASSQGFGNEQFF
TRBV7-2	.	TRBD2	TRBJ2-7	TGTGCCAGCAGCTTAGCTATGACTAGCGGTGAGCAGTACTTC	CASSLAMTSGEQYF
TRBV7-2	.	.	TRBJ1-1	TGTGCCAGCAGCTTAGGCGGGGCGGACACTGAAGCTTTCTTT	CASSLGGADTEAFF
TRBV9	few	TRBD1	TRBJ1-1	TGTGCCAGCAGCGCCGCAGGGGGCTCCACTGAAGCTTTCTTT	CASSAAGGSTEAFF
TRBV6-5	.	TRBD1	TRBJ2-5	TGTGCCAGCAGTGGACGACAGGGGAGAGAGACCCAGTACTTC	CASSGRQGRETQYF
TRBV6-6	.	TRBD1	TRBJ1-2	TGTGCCAGCAGTACCGGGGACAGGGGCTATGGCTACACCTTC	CASSTGDRGYGYTF
TRBV2	few	.	TRBJ1-4	TGTGCCAGCAGTGAAGCTCTGGGAGGGAATGAAAAACTGTTTTTT	CASSEALGGNEKLFF
TRBV2	.	.	TRBJ1-4	TGTGCCAGCAGACCCTGGGACACTTCAACTAATGAAAAACTGTTTTTT	CASRPWDTSTNEKLFF
TRBV13	.	.	TRBJ1-2	TGTGCCAGCAGCTTAGGACAAGTTTTACACTATGGCTACACCTTC	CASSLGQVLHYGYTF
TRBV18	.	TRBD1	TRBJ2-7	TGTGCCAGCTCACCGACGGGACAGGGCTCCTACGAGCAGTACTTC	CASSPTGQGSYEQYF
TRBV7-2	.	TRBD1	TRBJ1-5	TGTGCCAGCAGCTTAGCGGTACCGGGACAGGCTAGCAATCAGCCCCAGCATTTT	CASSLAVPGQASNQPQHF
TRBV19	.	.	TRBJ1-1	TGTGCCAGTAGTAGCGGCGGGACTGAAGCTTTCTTT	CASSSGGTEAFF
TRBV5-4	.	.	TRBJ1-2	TGTGCCAGCAGCTTGGCTGGGGGGCGGGGGGGCTACACCTTC	CASSLAGGRGGYTF
TRBV19	.	.	TRBJ1-1	TGTGCCATTAGCTCGGGGGGCACTGAAGCTTTCTTT	CAISSGGTEAFF
TRBV6-5	medium-sized	.	TRBJ2-3	TGTGCCAGCAGTTACTCCGCGTTAGATACGCAGTATTTT	CASSYSALDTQYF
TRBV7-9	.	TRBD1	TRBJ2-6	TGTGCCAGCAGCGGACAGGGTAGCTCTGGGGCCAACGTCCTGACTTTC	CASSGQGSSGANVLTF
TRBV6-5	.	.	TRBJ2-5	TGTGCCAGCAGTTTTGGCGGGGCCTTCCAAGAGACCCAGTACTTC	CASSFGGAFQETQYF
TRBV5-6	.	TRBD1	TRBJ2-7	TGTGCCAGCAGCTCCCGGACAGGAGCCTACGAGCAGTACTTC	CASSSRTGAYEQYF
TRBV4-3	few	TRBD1	TRBJ1-2	TGCGCCAGCAGCCCTACAGGGGACTATGGCTACACCTTC	CASSPTGDYGYTF
TRBV19	.	.	TRBJ1-1	TGTGCCAGTAGAGATACCGCGTTGAACACTGAAGCTTTCTTT	CASRDTALNTEAFF
TRBV18	.	TRBD1	TRBJ2-7	TGTGCCAGCTCACATCGGGACAGAAGCTACGAGCAGTACTTC	CASSHRDRSYEQYF
TRBV4-3	.	TRBD1	TRBJ1-5	TGCGCCAGCAGCCAAGTCGGCGGACAGGGCACTTATCAGCCCCAGCATTTT	CASSQVGGQGTYQPQHF
TRBV4-2	.	TRBD2	TRBJ2-3	TGTGCCAGCAGCCAAGATTTAGCGGGAGTGGAAGATACGCAGTATTTT	CASSQDLAGVEDTQYF
TRBV6-5	.	.	TRBJ1-2	TGTGCCAGCAGTTACCAGACCCTGCAGGGCGGTGGCTACACCTTC	CASSYQTLQGGGYTF